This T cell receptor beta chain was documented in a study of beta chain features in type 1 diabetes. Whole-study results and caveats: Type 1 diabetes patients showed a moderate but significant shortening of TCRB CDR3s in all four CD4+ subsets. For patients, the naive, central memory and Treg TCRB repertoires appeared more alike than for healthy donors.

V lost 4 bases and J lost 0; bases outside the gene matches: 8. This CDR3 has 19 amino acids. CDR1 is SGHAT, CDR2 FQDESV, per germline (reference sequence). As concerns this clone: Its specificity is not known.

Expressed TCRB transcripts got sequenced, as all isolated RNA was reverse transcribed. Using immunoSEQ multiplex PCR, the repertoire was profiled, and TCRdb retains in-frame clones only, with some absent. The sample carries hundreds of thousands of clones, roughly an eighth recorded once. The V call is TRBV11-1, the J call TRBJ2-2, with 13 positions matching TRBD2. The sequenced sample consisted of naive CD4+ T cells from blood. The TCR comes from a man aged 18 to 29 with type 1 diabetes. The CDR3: CASSSLPGLAGTNTGELFF. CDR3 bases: TGTGCCAGCAGCTCCCTCCCGGGACTAGCGGGAACGAACACCGGGGAGCTGTTTTTT.